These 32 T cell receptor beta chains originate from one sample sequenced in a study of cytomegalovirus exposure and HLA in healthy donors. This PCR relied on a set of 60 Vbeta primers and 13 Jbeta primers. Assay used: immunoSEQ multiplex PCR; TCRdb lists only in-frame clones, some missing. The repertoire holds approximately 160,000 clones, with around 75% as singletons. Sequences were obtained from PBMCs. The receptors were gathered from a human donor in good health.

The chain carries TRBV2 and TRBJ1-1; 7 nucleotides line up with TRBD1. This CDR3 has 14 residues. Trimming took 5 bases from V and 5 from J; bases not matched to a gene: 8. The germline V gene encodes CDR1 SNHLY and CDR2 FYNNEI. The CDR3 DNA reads TGTGCCAGCAGTCTGACAGGGTCGAGGACTGAAGCTTTCTTT. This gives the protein CASSLTGSRTEAFF. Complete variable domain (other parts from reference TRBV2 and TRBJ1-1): EPEVTQTPSHQVTQMGQEVILRCVPISNHLYFYWYRQILGQKVEFLVSFYNNEISEKSEIFDDQFSVERPDGSNFTLKIRSTKLEDSAMYFCASSLTGSRTEAFFGQGTRLTVV.

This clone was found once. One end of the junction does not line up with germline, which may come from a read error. This CDR3 reads CACSPDRGLETQYF. As DNA, the CDR3 is TGTGCCTGTAGTCCCGACAGGGGGCTAGAGACCCAGTACTTC. The rearrangement uses TRBV19 and TRBJ2-5, with 10 bases aligning to TRBD1. Germline V gene lookup returns CDR1 LNHDA and CDR2 SQIVND (reference sequence). This CDR3 contains 14 residues.

The CDR3 DNA sequence: TGTGCCAGCAGCGTAGAGGGGGCGCTGAACGAGCAGTACTTC. Encoded protein: CASSVEGALNEQYF. The chain has TRBV9 and TRBJ2-7; 7 bases map to TRBD1. V trimming: 0 bases; J trimming: 5 bases; junction bases outside the gene matches: 5. Germline CDR1 SGDLS, CDR2 YYNGEE. This CDR3 spans 14 amino acids.

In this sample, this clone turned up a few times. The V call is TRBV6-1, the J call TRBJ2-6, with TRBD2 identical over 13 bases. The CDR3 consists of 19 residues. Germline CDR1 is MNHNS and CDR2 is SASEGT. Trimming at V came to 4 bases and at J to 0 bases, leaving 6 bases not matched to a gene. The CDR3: CASSALAGGLSSGANVLTF. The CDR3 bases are TGTGCCAGCAGTGCACTAGCGGGGGGGCTTAGCTCTGGGGCCAACGTCCTGACTTTC.

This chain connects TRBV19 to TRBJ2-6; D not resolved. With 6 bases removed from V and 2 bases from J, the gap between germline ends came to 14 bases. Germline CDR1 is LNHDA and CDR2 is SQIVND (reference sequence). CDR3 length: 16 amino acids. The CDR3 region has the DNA TGTGCCAGTAGCCCACGGTCGGGTACTGGGGCCAACGTCCTGACTTTC. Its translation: CASSPRSGTGANVLTF.

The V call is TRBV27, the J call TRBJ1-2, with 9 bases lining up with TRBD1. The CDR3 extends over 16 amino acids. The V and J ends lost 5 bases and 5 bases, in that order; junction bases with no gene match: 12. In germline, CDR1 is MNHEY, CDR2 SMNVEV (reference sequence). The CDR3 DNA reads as TGTGCCAGCAGTCCCCGGGACAGGGTTAATATATATGGCTACACCTTC. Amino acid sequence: CASSPRDRVNIYGYTF.

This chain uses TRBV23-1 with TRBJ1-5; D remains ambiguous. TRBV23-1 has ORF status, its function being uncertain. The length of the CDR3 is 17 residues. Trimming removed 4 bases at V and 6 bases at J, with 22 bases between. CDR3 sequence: CASSPHLPAGVRQPQHF. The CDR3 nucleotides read TGCGCCAGCAGTCCGCACCTACCGGCCGGAGTACGTCAGCCCCAGCATTTT.

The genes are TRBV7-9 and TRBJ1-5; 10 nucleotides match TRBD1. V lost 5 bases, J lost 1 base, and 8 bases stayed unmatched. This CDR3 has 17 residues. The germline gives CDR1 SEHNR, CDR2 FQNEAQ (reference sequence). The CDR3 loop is CASSGPGQGRSNQPQHF. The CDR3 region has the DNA TGTGCCAGCAGCGGTCCGGGACAGGGGAGAAGCAATCAGCCCCAGCATTTT.

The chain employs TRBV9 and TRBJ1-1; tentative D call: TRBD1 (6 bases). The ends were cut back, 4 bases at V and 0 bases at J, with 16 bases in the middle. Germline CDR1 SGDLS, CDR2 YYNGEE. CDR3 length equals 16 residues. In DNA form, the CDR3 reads TGTGCCAGCAGCCCAGGCCTGACAGGTATGAACACTGAAGCTTTCTTT. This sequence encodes CASSPGLTGMNTEAFF.

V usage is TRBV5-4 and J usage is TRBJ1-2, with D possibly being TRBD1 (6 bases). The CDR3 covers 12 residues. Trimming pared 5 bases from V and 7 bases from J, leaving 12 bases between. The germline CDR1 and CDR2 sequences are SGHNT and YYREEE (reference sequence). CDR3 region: CASRPDSRGYTF. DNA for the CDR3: TGTGCCAGCAGACCGGACAGTCGTGGCTACACCTTC.

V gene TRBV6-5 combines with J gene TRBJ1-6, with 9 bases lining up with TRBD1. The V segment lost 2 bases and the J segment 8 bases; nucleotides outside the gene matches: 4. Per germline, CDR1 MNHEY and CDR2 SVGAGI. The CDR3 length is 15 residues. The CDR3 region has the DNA TGTGCCAGCAGTTACACGGGACAGGGCCATTCACCCCTCCACTTT. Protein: CASSYTGQGHSPLHF.

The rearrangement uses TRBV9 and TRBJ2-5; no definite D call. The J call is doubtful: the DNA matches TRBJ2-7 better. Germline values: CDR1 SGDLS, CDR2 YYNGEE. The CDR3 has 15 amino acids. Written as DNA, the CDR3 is TGTGCCAGCAGCGTAGGAGGCGGCGGATCCTACGAGCAGTACTTC. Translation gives CASSVGGGGSYEQYF.

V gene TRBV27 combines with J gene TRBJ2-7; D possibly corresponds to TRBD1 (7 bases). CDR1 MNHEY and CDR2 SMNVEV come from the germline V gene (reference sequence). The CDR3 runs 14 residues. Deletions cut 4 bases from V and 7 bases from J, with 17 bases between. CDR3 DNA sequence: TGTGCCAGCAGTTGGAGGGGGCCGGTTGGGGAGCAGTACTTC. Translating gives CASSWRGPVGEQYF.

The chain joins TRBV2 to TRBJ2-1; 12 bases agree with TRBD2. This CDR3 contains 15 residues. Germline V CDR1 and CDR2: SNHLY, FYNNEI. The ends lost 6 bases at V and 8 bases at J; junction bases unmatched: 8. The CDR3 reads CASRRTSGEIDEQFF. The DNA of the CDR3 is TGTGCCAGCAGGAGGACTAGCGGGGAAATCGATGAGCAGTTCTTC.

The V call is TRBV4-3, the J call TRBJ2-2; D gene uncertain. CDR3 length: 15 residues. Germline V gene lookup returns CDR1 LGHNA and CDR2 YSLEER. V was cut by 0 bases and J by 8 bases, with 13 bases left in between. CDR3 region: CASSQDSPRAGELFF. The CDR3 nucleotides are TGCGCCAGCAGCCAAGATTCGCCCAGAGCGGGGGAGCTGTTTTTT.

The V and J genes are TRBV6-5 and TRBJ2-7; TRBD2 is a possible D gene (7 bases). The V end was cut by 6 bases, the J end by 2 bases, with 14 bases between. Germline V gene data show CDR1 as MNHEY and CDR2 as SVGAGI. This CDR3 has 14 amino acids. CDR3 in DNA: TGTGCCAGCAGCCCTAGGGGGGGTCCCTACGAGCAGTACTTC. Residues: CASSPRGGPYEQYF.

CDR3 in amino acids: CAISESSGGSLSGEQFF. The CDR3 DNA is TGTGCCATCAGTGAGTCAAGCGGGGGATCCCTATCGGGTGAGCAGTTCTTC. V is TRBV10-3 and J is TRBJ2-1; 8 nucleotides agree with TRBD2. After removal of 0 bases from V and 9 bases from J, the junction contained 13 bases not matched to a gene. The CDR3 is 17 amino acids. CDR1 and CDR2 from the germline V gene are ENHRY and SYGVKD.

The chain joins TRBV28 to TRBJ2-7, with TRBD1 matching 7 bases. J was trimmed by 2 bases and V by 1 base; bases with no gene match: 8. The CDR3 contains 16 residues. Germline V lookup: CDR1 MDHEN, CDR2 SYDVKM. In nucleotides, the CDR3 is TGTGCCAGCAGTTTATCAGGGACAGCGAAAACCTACGAGCAGTACTTC. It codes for CASSLSGTAKTYEQYF.

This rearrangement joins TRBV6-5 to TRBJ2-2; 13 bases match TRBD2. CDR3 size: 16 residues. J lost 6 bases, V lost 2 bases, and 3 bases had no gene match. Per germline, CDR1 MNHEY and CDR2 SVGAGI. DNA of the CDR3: TGTGCCAGCAGTTACGGACTAGCGGGGGAAGCCGGGGAGCTGTTTTTT. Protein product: CASSYGLAGEAGELFF.

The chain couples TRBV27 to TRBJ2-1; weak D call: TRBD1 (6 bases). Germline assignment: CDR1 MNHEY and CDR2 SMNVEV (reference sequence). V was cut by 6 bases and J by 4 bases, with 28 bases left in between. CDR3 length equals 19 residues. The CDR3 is CASSPLKRTGTQNYNEQFF. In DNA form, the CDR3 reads TGTGCCAGCAGCCCTCTAAAGAGAACAGGGACCCAAAATTACAATGAGCAGTTCTTC.

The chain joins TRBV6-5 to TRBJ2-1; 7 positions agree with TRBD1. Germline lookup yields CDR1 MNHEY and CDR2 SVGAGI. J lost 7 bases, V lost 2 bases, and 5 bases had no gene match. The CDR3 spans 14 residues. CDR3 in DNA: TGTGCCAGCAGTTACGGGGACAGTAGAAATGAGCAGTTCTTC. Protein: CASSYGDSRNEQFF.

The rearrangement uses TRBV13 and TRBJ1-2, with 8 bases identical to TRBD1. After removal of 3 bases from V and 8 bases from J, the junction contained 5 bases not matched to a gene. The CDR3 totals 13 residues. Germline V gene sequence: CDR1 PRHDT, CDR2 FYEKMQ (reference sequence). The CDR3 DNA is TGTGCCAGCAGCTTGCAGGGGGCAGGCGGCTACACCTTC. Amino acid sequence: CASSLQGAGGYTF.

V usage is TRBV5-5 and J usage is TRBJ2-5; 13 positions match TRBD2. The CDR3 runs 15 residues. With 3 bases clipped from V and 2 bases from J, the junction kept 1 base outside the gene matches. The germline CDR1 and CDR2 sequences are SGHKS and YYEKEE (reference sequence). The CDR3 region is CASSSLAGGQETQYF. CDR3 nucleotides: TGTGCCAGCAGCTCACTAGCGGGGGGGCAAGAGACCCAGTACTTC. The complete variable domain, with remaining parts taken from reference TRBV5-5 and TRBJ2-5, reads DAGVTQSPTHLIKTRGQQVTLRCSPISGHKSVSWYQQVLGQGPQFIFQYYEKEERGRGNFPDRFSARQFPNYSSELNVNALLLGDSALYLCASSSLAGGQETQYFGPGTRLLVL.

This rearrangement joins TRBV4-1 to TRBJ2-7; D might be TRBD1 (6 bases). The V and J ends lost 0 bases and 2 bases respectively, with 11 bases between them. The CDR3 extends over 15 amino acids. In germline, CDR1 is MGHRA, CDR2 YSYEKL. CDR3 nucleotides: TGCGCCAGCAGCCAAGAAACAGGGTCCGCCTACGAGCAGTACTTC. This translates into CASSQETGSAYEQYF.

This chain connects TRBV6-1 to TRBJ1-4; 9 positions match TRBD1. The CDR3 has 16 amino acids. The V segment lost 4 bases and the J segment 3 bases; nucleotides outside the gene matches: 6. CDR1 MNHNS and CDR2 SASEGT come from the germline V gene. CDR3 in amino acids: CASSARDRDPNEKLFF. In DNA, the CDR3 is TGTGCCAGCAGTGCTCGGGACAGGGATCCTAATGAAAAACTGTTTTTT.

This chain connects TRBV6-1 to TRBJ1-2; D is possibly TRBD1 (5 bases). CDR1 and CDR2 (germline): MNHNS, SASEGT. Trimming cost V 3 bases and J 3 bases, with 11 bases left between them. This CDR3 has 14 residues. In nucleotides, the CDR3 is TGTGCCAGCAGTGACAGGGTGGTCGACTATGGCTACACCTTC. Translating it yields CASSDRVVDYGYTF.

The DNA for the CDR3 is TGTGCCAGCAGATTTACAGGGACAGGGCAGCCCCAGCATTTT. Encoded protein: CASRFTGTGQPQHF. J is TRBJ1-5 and V is TRBV6-6, with 9 nucleotides matching TRBD1. Germline lookup yields CDR1 MNHNY and CDR2 SVGAGI (reference sequence). V lost 6 bases and J lost 7; bases outside the gene matches: 7. The CDR3 covers 14 residues.

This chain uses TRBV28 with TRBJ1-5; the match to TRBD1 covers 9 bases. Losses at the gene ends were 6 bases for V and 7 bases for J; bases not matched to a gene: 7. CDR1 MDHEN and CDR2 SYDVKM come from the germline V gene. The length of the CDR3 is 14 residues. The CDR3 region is CASSLGTGWQPQHF. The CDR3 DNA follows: TGTGCCAGCAGCCTTGGGACAGGGTGGCAGCCCCAGCATTTT. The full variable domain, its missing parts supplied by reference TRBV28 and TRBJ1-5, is DVKVTQSSRYLVKRTGEKVFLECVQDMDHENMFWYRQDPGLGLRLIYFSYDVKMKEKGDIPEGYSVSREKKERFSLILESASTNQTSMYLCASSLGTGWQPQHFGDGTRLSIL.

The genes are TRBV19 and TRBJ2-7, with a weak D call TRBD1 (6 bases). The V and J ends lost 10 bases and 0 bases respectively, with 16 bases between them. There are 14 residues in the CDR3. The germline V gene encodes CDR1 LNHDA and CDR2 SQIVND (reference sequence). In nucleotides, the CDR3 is TGTGCCACTCAACCTGGGACACTCTCCTACGAGCAGTACTTC. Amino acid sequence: CATQPGTLSYEQYF.

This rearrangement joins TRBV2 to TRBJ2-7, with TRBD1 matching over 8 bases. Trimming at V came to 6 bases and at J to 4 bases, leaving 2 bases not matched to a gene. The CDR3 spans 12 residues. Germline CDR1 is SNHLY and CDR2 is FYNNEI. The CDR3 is CASRTGVYEQYF. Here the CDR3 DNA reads TGTGCCAGCAGGACAGGGGTTTACGAGCAGTACTTC.

CDR3: CASSSGGSYGYTF. For the CDR3, the DNA is TGTGCCAGCAGCAGCGGTGGAAGCTATGGCTACACCTTC. This chain joins TRBV9 and TRBJ1-2; D is unclear. CDR1 SGDLS and CDR2 YYNGEE come from the germline V gene. The CDR3 extends over 13 amino acids. V gave up 4 bases and J gave up 4 bases, with 11 bases separating them.

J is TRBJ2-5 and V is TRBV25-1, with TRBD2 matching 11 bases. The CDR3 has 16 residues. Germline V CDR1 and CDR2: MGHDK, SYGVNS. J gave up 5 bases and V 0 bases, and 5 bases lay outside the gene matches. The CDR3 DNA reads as TGTGCCAGCAGTGAATATGCTAGCGGGGGGTTGGAGACCCAGTACTTC. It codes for CASSEYASGGLETQYF.